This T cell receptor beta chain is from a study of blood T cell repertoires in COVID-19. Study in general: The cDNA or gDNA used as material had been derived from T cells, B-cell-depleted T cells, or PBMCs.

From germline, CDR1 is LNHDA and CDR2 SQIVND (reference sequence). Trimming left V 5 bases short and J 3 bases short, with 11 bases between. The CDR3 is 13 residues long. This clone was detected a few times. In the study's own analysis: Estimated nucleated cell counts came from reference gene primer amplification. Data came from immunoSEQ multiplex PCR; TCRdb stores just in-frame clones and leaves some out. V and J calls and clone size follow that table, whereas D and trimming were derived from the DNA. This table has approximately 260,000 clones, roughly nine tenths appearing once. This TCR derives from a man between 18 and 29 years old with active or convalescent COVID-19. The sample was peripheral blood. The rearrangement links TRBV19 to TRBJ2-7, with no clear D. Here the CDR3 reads CASSPFTNYEQYF. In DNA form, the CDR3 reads TGTGCCAGTAGTCCCTTCACAAACTACGAGCAGTACTTC.